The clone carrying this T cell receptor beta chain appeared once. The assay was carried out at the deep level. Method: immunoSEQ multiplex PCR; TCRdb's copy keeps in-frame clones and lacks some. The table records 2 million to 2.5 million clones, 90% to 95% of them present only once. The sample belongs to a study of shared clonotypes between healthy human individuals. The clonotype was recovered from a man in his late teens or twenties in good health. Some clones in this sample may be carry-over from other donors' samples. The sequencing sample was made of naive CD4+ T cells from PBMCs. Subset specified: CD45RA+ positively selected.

CDR3 loop: CAISESRRVGGEQFF. CDR3 coding DNA: TGTGCCATCAGTGAGTCACGGCGGGTAGGCGGTGAGCAGTTCTTC. The rearrangement uses TRBV10-3 and TRBJ2-1; tentatively, D is TRBD2 (5 bases). Trimming left V 0 bases short and J 9 bases short, with 15 bases between. This CDR3 has 15 amino acids. Germline loops: CDR1 ENHRY, CDR2 SYGVKD.